The T cell receptor beta chain described here comes from a study of T cells in Graves' hyperthyroidism and ophthalmopathy. What was amplified from RNA transcripts were TCR beta CDR3 regions. TCR CDR3 underwent first-round RT-PCR with the HTBI primer set. TCRdb itself ran the multiplex PCR reads through MiXCR, one entry per CDR3 protein. This table holds some 460,000 distinct CDR3 sequences, approximately 15% found once. Study-wide findings and caveats: Most thyroid clonotypes with frequency above 0.001 were detected in blood.

This clonotype was seen at least ten times. Its target is not known. This sequence was found in a woman in her late teens or twenties with Graves' hyperthyroidism. Sequences were obtained from blood.

CDR3 protein: CASSVGSGGSYEQYF. CDR3 bases: TGTGCCAGCAGCGTAGGTTCGGGGGGGTCCTACGAGCAGTACTTC. The chain links TRBV9 to TRBJ2-7; 8 bases are shared with TRBD2. Per germline, CDR1 SGDLS and CDR2 YYNGEE. The CDR3 loop spans 15 amino acids. The V and J ends lost 0 bases and 1 base, in that order; junction bases with no gene match: 3.